These T cell receptor beta chains were read from a single sample in a study of control samples from healthy donors and cancer patients. Data came from immunoSEQ multiplex PCR; TCRdb stores just in-frame clones and leaves some out. Among about 27,000 clones listed, approximately 90% were seen once. Sequenced material: PBMCs. Receptor source: a man aged 50 or older with lung cancer. Each CDR3 is given with its conserved first and last residue. The D gene is left open where the match is weak. Some rows have no size entry. The others give once, few or many, or a class for an expanded clone.

CDR3 DNA: TGTGCCAGCAGTCGCCGCCAGGGAAGTGAGCAGTACTTC
CDR3 protein: CASSRRQGSEQYF
V gene: TRBV28
clone size: NA
D gene: NA
J gene: TRBJ2-7

CDR3 DNA: TGTGCCAGCAGCTTAAAAAGGGTTGGGGAGCTGTTTTTT
CDR3 protein: CASSLKRVGELFF
V gene: TRBV7-3
clone size: NA
D gene: NA
J gene: TRBJ2-2

CDR3 DNA: TGCGCCAGCAGCCCGGGGACAGTCTCTGGAAACACCATATATTTT
CDR3 protein: CASSPGTVSGNTIYF
V gene: TRBV5-1
clone size: NA
D gene: TRBD1
J gene: TRBJ1-3

CDR3 DNA: TGTGCCAGCAGTTACCGGGACAGGGGGCTATACGAGCAGTACTTC
CDR3 protein: CASSYRDRGLYEQYF
V gene: TRBV6-5
clone size: NA
D gene: TRBD1
J gene: TRBJ2-7

CDR3 DNA: TGCGCCAGCAGCTTGGGGGCCAGGGACAATGAGCAGTTCTTC
CDR3 protein: CASSLGARDNEQFF
V gene: TRBV5-1
clone size: once
D gene: NA
J gene: TRBJ2-1

CDR3 DNA: TGTGCCAGCAGCTGGACGGCTCAAGAGACCCAGTACTTC
CDR3 protein: CASSWTAQETQYF
V gene: TRBV5-4
clone size: NA
D gene: NA
J gene: TRBJ2-5

CDR3 DNA: TGCGCCAGCAGCTTGGGGACAGCGGGGGCCGAAAAACTGTTTTTT
CDR3 protein: CASSLGTAGAEKLFF
V gene: TRBV5-1
clone size: NA
D gene: NA
J gene: TRBJ1-4

CDR3 DNA: TGTGCCAGCAGCTCCGGACGGGGGGAGCAGTACTTC
CDR3 protein: CASSSGRGEQYF
V gene: TRBV3-1/TRBV3-2
clone size: NA
D gene: NA
J gene: TRBJ2-7

CDR3 DNA: TGTGCCAGCAGCGTCCCGACGGACTTTTCGAACACCGGGGAGCTGTTTTTT
CDR3 protein: CASSVPTDFSNTGELFF
V gene: TRBV9
clone size: NA
D gene: NA
J gene: TRBJ2-2

CDR3 DNA: TGTGCCAGCAGCCAAGGTTGGGCAGGGCCGAATCAGCCCCAGCATTTT
CDR3 protein: CASSQGWAGPNQPQHF
V gene: TRBV3-1/TRBV3-2
clone size: NA
D gene: NA
J gene: TRBJ1-5

CDR3 DNA: TGTGCCAGCAGCTTAGGGCCTCAAGCTTTCTTT
CDR3 protein: CASSLGPQAFF
V gene: TRBV7-2
clone size: once
D gene: NA
J gene: TRBJ1-1

CDR3 DNA: TGTGCCAGCTCAACCGATTCCGGGACAGGAGTATCGTTCTTT
CDR3 protein: CASSTDSGTGVSFF
V gene: TRBV18
clone size: few
D gene: TRBD1
J gene: TRBJ1-1

CDR3 DNA: TGTGCCAGCAGCTTTCAGGGGGGCTATGGCTACACCTTC
CDR3 protein: CASSFQGGYGYTF
V gene: TRBV7-3
clone size: few
D gene: TRBD1
J gene: TRBJ1-2

CDR3 DNA: TGTGCCACGGAACAGGGCGCTGGGGCCAACGTCCTGACTTTC
CDR3 protein: CATEQGAGANVLTF
V gene: TRBV6-5
clone size: NA
D gene: NA
J gene: TRBJ2-6

CDR3 DNA: TGTGCCAGCACCGAATGGGGGGTCTCAAGCTCCTATAATTCACCCCTCCACTTT
CDR3 protein: CASTEWGVSSSYNSPLHF
V gene: TRBV2
clone size: NA
D gene: NA
J gene: TRBJ1-6

CDR3 DNA: TGCAGCGCCGAGGGGGACGGTAAATCCTACAATGAGCAGTTCTTC
CDR3 protein: CSAEGDGKSYNEQFF
V gene: TRBV29-1
clone size: NA
D gene: NA
J gene: TRBJ2-1

CDR3 DNA: TGTGCCAGCAGCGTGCGACAGGGGCTTCCTTACAATGAGCAGTTCTTC
CDR3 protein: CASSVRQGLPYNEQFF
V gene: TRBV7-6
clone size: NA
D gene: TRBD1
J gene: TRBJ2-1

CDR3 DNA: TGTGCCAGCAGCCAAGGAGACATATCTCCGTCGCGCTACACCTTC
CDR3 protein: CASSQGDISPSRYTF
V gene: TRBV14
clone size: NA
D gene: NA
J gene: TRBJ1-2

CDR3 DNA: TGTGCCAGCAGCTTAGCGGGTCGGGAGAATGGCTACACCTTC
CDR3 protein: CASSLAGRENGYTF
V gene: TRBV7-2
clone size: NA
D gene: NA
J gene: TRBJ1-2

CDR3 DNA: TGTGCCAGCAGCCCCGGGACAGGGGTATATGGCTACACCTTC
CDR3 protein: CASSPGTGVYGYTF
V gene: TRBV5-5
clone size: few
D gene: TRBD1
J gene: TRBJ1-2

CDR3 DNA: TGTGCCTGGATGGACAATCTTAATACGCAGTATTTT
CDR3 protein: CAWMDNLNTQYF
V gene: TRBV30
clone size: NA
D gene: NA
J gene: TRBJ2-3

CDR3 DNA: TGCGCCAGCAGCTTGGATGGGGGGCCAGAGACCCAGTACTTC
CDR3 protein: CASSLDGGPETQYF
V gene: TRBV5-1
clone size: NA
D gene: NA
J gene: TRBJ2-5

CDR3 DNA: TGTGCCAGCAGCCCCCAGACAGGAAGCAATGGCTACACCTTC
CDR3 protein: CASSPQTGSNGYTF
V gene: TRBV7-2
clone size: NA
D gene: NA
J gene: TRBJ1-2

CDR3 DNA: TGTGCCAGCAGTTACCTGGGCCCAGATACGCAGTATTTT
CDR3 protein: CASSYLGPDTQYF
V gene: TRBV6-2/TRBV6-3
clone size: NA
D gene: NA
J gene: TRBJ2-3

CDR3 DNA: TGCGCCAGCAGCTCCCCCGACGGAGCCCAAGAGACCCAGTACTTC
CDR3 protein: CASSSPDGAQETQYF
V gene: TRBV5-1
clone size: NA
D gene: NA
J gene: TRBJ2-5

CDR3 DNA: TGTGCCAGCAGTCTCTCAGGCACAGATACGCAGTATTTT
CDR3 protein: CASSLSGTDTQYF
V gene: TRBV2
clone size: once
D gene: NA
J gene: TRBJ2-3

CDR3 DNA: TGTGCCAGCAGCTCCAAAAATAGAGATACGCAGTATTTT
CDR3 protein: CASSSKNRDTQYF
V gene: TRBV5-4
clone size: once
D gene: NA
J gene: TRBJ2-3

CDR3 DNA: TGTGCCAGCAGCCCCCCCGGGATTCACTACGAGCAGTACTTC
CDR3 protein: CASSPPGIHYEQYF
V gene: TRBV9
clone size: NA
D gene: NA
J gene: TRBJ2-7

CDR3 DNA: TGCGCCAGCAGAGGGACAGGGGGCCTCCGAGGTGGCTACACCTTC
CDR3 protein: CASRGTGGLRGGYTF
V gene: TRBV5-1
clone size: few
D gene: TRBD1
J gene: TRBJ1-2

CDR3 DNA: TGTGCCAGCAGCGTTAGGGATTCTAACTATGGCTACACCTTC
CDR3 protein: CASSVRDSNYGYTF
V gene: TRBV9
clone size: NA
D gene: NA
J gene: TRBJ1-2

CDR3 DNA: TGTGCCAGCAGTTACCGGACAGGGTCAGATACGCAGTATTTT
CDR3 protein: CASSYRTGSDTQYF
V gene: TRBV6-6
clone size: NA
D gene: TRBD1
J gene: TRBJ2-3

CDR3 DNA: TGTGCCAGCAGCCAGCTACACCAGGGCGCTGAAGCTTTCTTT
CDR3 protein: CASSQLHQGAEAFF
V gene: TRBV3-1/TRBV3-2
clone size: NA
D gene: NA
J gene: TRBJ1-1

CDR3 DNA: TGTGCCACCAGTGATTTTGCTGGGGCTGGAGAGACCCAGTACTTC
CDR3 protein: CATSDFAGAGETQYF
V gene: TRBV24-1
clone size: NA
D gene: NA
J gene: TRBJ2-5

CDR3 DNA: TGTGCCAGCAGTTTTGTCGGGGGTGGCTATGGCTACACCTTC
CDR3 protein: CASSFVGGGYGYTF
V gene: TRBV27
clone size: medium-sized
D gene: NA
J gene: TRBJ1-2

CDR3 DNA: TGTGCCAGTAGTGAGAGGGGACACTCCTACGAGCAGTACTTC
CDR3 protein: CASSERGHSYEQYF
V gene: TRBV19
clone size: NA
D gene: NA
J gene: TRBJ2-7

CDR3 DNA: TGTGCCAGCACAAAAGTTGTAGGTCTACCGCTGTTTTTT
CDR3 protein: CASTKVVGLPLFF
V gene: TRBV28
clone size: NA
D gene: NA
J gene: TRBJ2-2

CDR3 DNA: TGTGCCAGCAGTTCCAACGCGAACACTGAAGCTTTCTTT
CDR3 protein: CASSSNANTEAFF
V gene: TRBV6-5
clone size: NA
D gene: NA
J gene: TRBJ1-1

CDR3 DNA: TGCGCCAGCAGCCAAGATTTGGGGGGCCTGAACTATGGCTACACCTTC
CDR3 protein: CASSQDLGGLNYGYTF
V gene: TRBV4-1
clone size: NA
D gene: NA
J gene: TRBJ1-2